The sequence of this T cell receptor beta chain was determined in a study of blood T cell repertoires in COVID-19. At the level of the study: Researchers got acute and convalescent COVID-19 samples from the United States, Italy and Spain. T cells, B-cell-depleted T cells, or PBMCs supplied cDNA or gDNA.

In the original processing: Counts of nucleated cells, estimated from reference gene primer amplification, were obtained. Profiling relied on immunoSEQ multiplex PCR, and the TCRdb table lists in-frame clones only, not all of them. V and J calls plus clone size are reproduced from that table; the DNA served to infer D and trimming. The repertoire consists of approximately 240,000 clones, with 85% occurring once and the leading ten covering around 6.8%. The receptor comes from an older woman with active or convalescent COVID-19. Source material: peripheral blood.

The CDR3 DNA reads as TGTGCCAGCATCCTAGGGGGGGGGACGCGACTTGACACTGAAGCTTTCTTT. Translating it yields CASILGGGTRLDTEAFF. The chain has TRBV28 and TRBJ1-1, with D possibly being TRBD1 (6 bases). The length of the CDR3 is 17 residues. V lost 7 bases and J 3 bases, leaving 24 bases between the germline ends. Per germline, CDR1 MDHEN and CDR2 SYDVKM.